This is a list of T cell receptor beta chains from one sample in a study of blood T cell repertoires in COVID-19. The table came from immunoSEQ multiplex PCR; TCRdb's copy has only in-frame clones and leaves some out. Of 250,000 to 350,000 clones in the sample, around 82% are singletons; the top ten hold around 1%. Specimen: peripheral blood. The source is a human donor with COVID-19, enrolled during active disease. The donor label of this sample is uncertain. Both conserved end residues are part of each CDR3. D genes are given only for firm matches. A clone size is listed for some rows: how often the clone was seen (once, few, many), or a class if it is expanded.

cdr3_nt: TGCAGTGCTAGTCCCGGTTTTGGGACCCAGTACTTC; cdr3_aa: CSASPGFGTQYF; clone_size: -; d_call: -; v_call: TRBV20-1; j_call: TRBJ2-5
cdr3_nt: TGTGCCAGCTCACCAGCGGGGAGGAACGAGCAGTACTTC; cdr3_aa: CASSPAGRNEQYF; clone_size: -; d_call: -; v_call: TRBV18; j_call: TRBJ2-7
cdr3_nt: TGTGCCAGCAGTTTGAACTATAACTATGGCTACACCTTC; cdr3_aa: CASSLNYNYGYTF; clone_size: -; d_call: -; v_call: TRBV12-3/TRBV12-4; j_call: TRBJ1-2
cdr3_nt: TGTGCCAGCAGGCCGGACTCGGCCCCCTACGAGCAGTACTTC; cdr3_aa: CASRPDSAPYEQYF; clone_size: few; d_call: -; v_call: TRBV2; j_call: TRBJ2-7
cdr3_nt: TGTGCCAGCAGCCTCGGAACAGGGAACTATGGCTACACCTTC; cdr3_aa: CASSLGTGNYGYTF; clone_size: -; d_call: -; v_call: TRBV7-2; j_call: TRBJ1-2
cdr3_nt: TGTGCCAGCAGCCAACGCGACAGGGGAGCTTTCTTT; cdr3_aa: CASSQRDRGAFF; clone_size: -; d_call: TRBD1; v_call: TRBV3-1/TRBV3-2; j_call: TRBJ1-1
cdr3_nt: TGTGCCTGGCAGACAGGGGGAGATTCACCCCTCCACTTT; cdr3_aa: CAWQTGGDSPLHF; clone_size: -; d_call: TRBD1; v_call: TRBV30; j_call: TRBJ1-6
cdr3_nt: TGTGCCAGCAGCTTAGACCCGACTGTCCGGGTAGCTTTCTTT; cdr3_aa: CASSLDPTVRVAFF; clone_size: -; d_call: -; v_call: TRBV11-1; j_call: TRBJ1-1
cdr3_nt: TGTGCCAGCAGCCAGGGCATCAACACCGGGGAGCTGTTTTTT; cdr3_aa: CASSQGINTGELFF; clone_size: -; d_call: -; v_call: TRBV11-2; j_call: TRBJ2-2
cdr3_nt: TGTGCCAGCAGCTCAACCACCGGGACAACTCTCGTCTTT; cdr3_aa: CASSSTTGTTLVF; clone_size: -; d_call: -; v_call: TRBV11-3; j_call: TRBJ1-1
cdr3_nt: TGTGCCAGCAGCTTATTCAGGGGTTGGACTGAAGCTTTCTTT; cdr3_aa: CASSLFRGWTEAFF; clone_size: few; d_call: -; v_call: TRBV7-2; j_call: TRBJ1-1
cdr3_nt: TGTGCCACGCGACTTCAGCAGACTAATGAAAAACTGTTTTTT; cdr3_aa: CATRLQQTNEKLFF; clone_size: -; d_call: -; v_call: TRBV15; j_call: TRBJ1-4
cdr3_nt: TGCGCCAGCAGCTTGGACGTCGGTAGCGGGAGTATAGATACGCAGTATTTT; cdr3_aa: CASSLDVGSGSIDTQYF; clone_size: once; d_call: TRBD2; v_call: TRBV5-1; j_call: TRBJ2-3
cdr3_nt: TGTGCCAGCAGCCAAGATGGGCGGGACCGGGGTAGACACACTGAAGCTTTCTTT; cdr3_aa: CASSQDGRDRGRHTEAFF; clone_size: few; d_call: -; v_call: TRBV3-1/TRBV3-2; j_call: TRBJ1-1
cdr3_nt: TGTGCCAGCAGTTACTCGGGGACAGGGGCCTACAATGAGCAGTTCTTC; cdr3_aa: CASSYSGTGAYNEQFF; clone_size: -; d_call: TRBD1; v_call: TRBV6-2/TRBV6-3; j_call: TRBJ2-1
cdr3_nt: TGTGCCAGCAGCTCACAGGGGGATCAGCCCCAGCATTTT; cdr3_aa: CASSSQGDQPQHF; clone_size: -; d_call: TRBD1; v_call: TRBV5-5; j_call: TRBJ1-5
cdr3_nt: TGTGCCAGCAGTCCCGTCTACAGGGGGAACACTGAAGCTTTCTTT; cdr3_aa: CASSPVYRGNTEAFF; clone_size: -; d_call: TRBD1; v_call: TRBV4-2; j_call: TRBJ1-1
cdr3_nt: TGTGCCTGGAGCCCAGGACTAGCGCAGGAGACGCAGTATTTT; cdr3_aa: CAWSPGLAQETQYF; clone_size: -; d_call: TRBD2; v_call: TRBV30; j_call: TRBJ2-3
cdr3_nt: TGTGCCAGCAGCGTAGGGACAGGGGGCTCGGACGAGCAGTACTTC; cdr3_aa: CASSVGTGGSDEQYF; clone_size: few; d_call: TRBD1; v_call: TRBV9; j_call: TRBJ2-7
cdr3_nt: TGCGCCAGCACCCCTGGAAGATTGGCTAGCGGCACAGATACGCAGTATTTT; cdr3_aa: CASTPGRLASGTDTQYF; clone_size: -; d_call: -; v_call: TRBV5-1; j_call: TRBJ2-3
cdr3_nt: TGTGCCAGCAGTTACTCCGGACAGGGGAAAACTGAAGCTTTCTTT; cdr3_aa: CASSYSGQGKTEAFF; clone_size: -; d_call: TRBD1; v_call: TRBV6-2/TRBV6-3; j_call: TRBJ1-1
cdr3_nt: TGTGCCAGCAGCTTAGGCGGGATTCGTAATGAAAAACTGTTTTTT; cdr3_aa: CASSLGGIRNEKLFF; clone_size: -; d_call: -; v_call: TRBV13; j_call: TRBJ1-4
cdr3_nt: TGTGCCAGCAGCTTAATCGGATTTGGGGGCCGCGGGACTAGGAATGAGCAGTTCTTC; cdr3_aa: CASSLIGFGGRGTRNEQFF; clone_size: -; d_call: TRBD2; v_call: TRBV7-3; j_call: TRBJ2-1
cdr3_nt: TGTGCCAGCAGCTTAGCGGTAGGGAAAGGGGGTCGCTCCTACAATGAGCAGTTCTTC; cdr3_aa: CASSLAVGKGGRSYNEQFF; clone_size: -; d_call: -; v_call: TRBV7-9; j_call: TRBJ2-1
cdr3_nt: TGTGCCAGCAGACAGACAGGGACAAACAATCAGCCCCAGCATTTT; cdr3_aa: CASRQTGTNNQPQHF; clone_size: -; d_call: TRBD1; v_call: TRBV28; j_call: TRBJ1-5
cdr3_nt: TGTGCCAGCAAACAGACAGGGCGGTCACCCCTCCACTTT; cdr3_aa: CASKQTGRSPLHF; clone_size: -; d_call: TRBD1; v_call: TRBV27; j_call: TRBJ1-6
cdr3_nt: TGTGCCAGCAGCGTAGATCCAGGAGGGGAAGCTGAAGCTTTCTTT; cdr3_aa: CASSVDPGGEAEAFF; clone_size: -; d_call: -; v_call: TRBV9; j_call: TRBJ1-1
cdr3_nt: TGTGCCAGTAGTCGCGTAGGGGGAGTTACCGGGGAGCTGTTTTTT; cdr3_aa: CASSRVGGVTGELFF; clone_size: -; d_call: -; v_call: TRBV19; j_call: TRBJ2-2
cdr3_nt: TGCGCCAGCAGCTTGGAAGCAGGGATCGACGAAAAACTGTTTTTT; cdr3_aa: CASSLEAGIDEKLFF; clone_size: -; d_call: -; v_call: TRBV5-1; j_call: TRBJ1-4
cdr3_nt: TGTGCCAGCAGCCCCCGTGGAGGCACCTACGAGCAGTACTTC; cdr3_aa: CASSPRGGTYEQYF; clone_size: -; d_call: -; v_call: TRBV9; j_call: TRBJ2-7
cdr3_nt: TGCGCCAGCAGCTTGGAGGACAGGGTTCCCTACGAGCAGTACTTC; cdr3_aa: CASSLEDRVPYEQYF; clone_size: -; d_call: TRBD1; v_call: TRBV5-1; j_call: TRBJ2-7
cdr3_nt: TGTGCCAGCATCTCGGGACAGTCCTACAATGAGCAGTTCTTC; cdr3_aa: CASISGQSYNEQFF; clone_size: -; d_call: TRBD1; v_call: TRBV6-8; j_call: TRBJ2-1
cdr3_nt: TGTGCCAGCAGTTCTCAGGGGTCCGACGAGCAGTACTTC; cdr3_aa: CASSSQGSDEQYF; clone_size: -; d_call: -; v_call: TRBV27; j_call: TRBJ2-7
cdr3_nt: TGTGCCAGCAGCCAAGAGGGAGACCGGCCGTACGAGCAGTACTTC; cdr3_aa: CASSQEGDRPYEQYF; clone_size: -; d_call: -; v_call: TRBV4-2; j_call: TRBJ2-7
cdr3_nt: TGTGCCAGCAGTTCGACAGGGATCTATGGCTACACCTTC; cdr3_aa: CASSSTGIYGYTF; clone_size: few; d_call: TRBD1; v_call: TRBV14; j_call: TRBJ1-2
cdr3_nt: TGTGCCAGCAGCACCCGGGGACTAGTGTACGAGCAGTACTTC; cdr3_aa: CASSTRGLVYEQYF; clone_size: many; d_call: TRBD2; v_call: TRBV6-5; j_call: TRBJ2-7
cdr3_nt: TGTGCCAGCAGGCCGGGATTCTCCTACAATGAGCAGTTCTTC; cdr3_aa: CASRPGFSYNEQFF; clone_size: -; d_call: -; v_call: TRBV27; j_call: TRBJ2-1
cdr3_nt: TGTGCCAGCAGTGAAAGCGGTCAGCCCCAGCATTTT; cdr3_aa: CASSESGQPQHF; clone_size: -; d_call: -; v_call: TRBV6-1; j_call: TRBJ1-5
cdr3_nt: TGTGCCATCAGTCGGGCTAGCGGGATATTCGGGGAGCTGTTTTTT; cdr3_aa: CAISRASGIFGELFF; clone_size: -; d_call: TRBD2; v_call: TRBV10-3; j_call: TRBJ2-2
cdr3_nt: TGTGCCAGTAGTATCCTGCGGCAGTACTATGGCTACACCTTC; cdr3_aa: CASSILRQYYGYTF; clone_size: -; d_call: -; v_call: TRBV19; j_call: TRBJ1-2
cdr3_nt: TGTGCCAGCAGCCTTGGACAGGGGGGAGATACGCAGTATTTT; cdr3_aa: CASSLGQGGDTQYF; clone_size: -; d_call: TRBD1; v_call: TRBV9; j_call: TRBJ2-3
cdr3_nt: TGCAGCGGGCGGGAGTACTACAATGAGCAGTTCTTC; cdr3_aa: CSGREYYNEQFF; clone_size: -; d_call: TRBD2; v_call: TRBV29-1; j_call: TRBJ2-1
cdr3_nt: TGTGCCAGCAGCCGCCCGGCCACAGGTGGAAACACCATATATTTT; cdr3_aa: CASSRPATGGNTIYF; clone_size: -; d_call: -; v_call: TRBV5-6; j_call: TRBJ1-3
cdr3_nt: TGTGCCAGTAGCTGGACTAGCGGGCTAACCGGGGAGCTGTTTTTT; cdr3_aa: CASSWTSGLTGELFF; clone_size: -; d_call: TRBD2; v_call: TRBV19; j_call: TRBJ2-2
cdr3_nt: TGTGCCACCAGTGATTCACAACTAGCGGGGGCGCGCTACAATGAGCAGTTCTTC; cdr3_aa: CATSDSQLAGARYNEQFF; clone_size: -; d_call: TRBD2; v_call: TRBV24-1; j_call: TRBJ2-1
cdr3_nt: TGTGCCAGCAGCTTAGAACGGGAGGTCGAGCAGTACTTC; cdr3_aa: CASSLEREVEQYF; clone_size: -; d_call: TRBD2; v_call: TRBV11-2; j_call: TRBJ2-7
cdr3_nt: TGTGCCTGGAGCCGCAGGGGGCCTTACGAGCAGTACTTC; cdr3_aa: CAWSRRGPYEQYF; clone_size: -; d_call: TRBD1; v_call: TRBV30; j_call: TRBJ2-7
cdr3_nt: TGTGCCAGCAGTTTCCAGGGGGTTCGTGAAAAACTGTTTTTT; cdr3_aa: CASSFQGVREKLFF; clone_size: -; d_call: TRBD1; v_call: TRBV28; j_call: TRBJ1-4
cdr3_nt: TGTGCCAGCTCACCACCAGACAGGGTGAACACTGAAGCTTTCTTT; cdr3_aa: CASSPPDRVNTEAFF; clone_size: -; d_call: TRBD1; v_call: TRBV18; j_call: TRBJ1-1
cdr3_nt: TGTGCCAGCAGTTCGAGGTTAGGCTCGAACACTGAAGCTTTCTTT; cdr3_aa: CASSSRLGSNTEAFF; clone_size: -; d_call: -; v_call: TRBV6-6; j_call: TRBJ1-1
cdr3_nt: TGTGCCAGTAGCCCGGGGGACGGCCAAGGAACCATATATTTT; cdr3_aa: CASSPGDGQGTIYF; clone_size: -; d_call: -; v_call: TRBV19; j_call: TRBJ1-3
cdr3_nt: TGTGCCAGCAGCTTCGGAGGCAGGGAGGGGTCCCACCATTTT; cdr3_aa: CASSFGGREGSHHF; clone_size: -; d_call: -; v_call: TRBV7-2; j_call: TRBJ1-5
cdr3_nt: TGCGCCAGCAGCTTGGGCGGATCAACGAGGACAGATACGCAGTATTTT; cdr3_aa: CASSLGGSTRTDTQYF; clone_size: -; d_call: -; v_call: TRBV5-1; j_call: TRBJ2-3
cdr3_nt: TGTGCCGCCTTATCCCCAGGGACAAGTAACACTGAAGCTTTCTTT; cdr3_aa: CAALSPGTSNTEAFF; clone_size: -; d_call: -; v_call: TRBV16; j_call: TRBJ1-1